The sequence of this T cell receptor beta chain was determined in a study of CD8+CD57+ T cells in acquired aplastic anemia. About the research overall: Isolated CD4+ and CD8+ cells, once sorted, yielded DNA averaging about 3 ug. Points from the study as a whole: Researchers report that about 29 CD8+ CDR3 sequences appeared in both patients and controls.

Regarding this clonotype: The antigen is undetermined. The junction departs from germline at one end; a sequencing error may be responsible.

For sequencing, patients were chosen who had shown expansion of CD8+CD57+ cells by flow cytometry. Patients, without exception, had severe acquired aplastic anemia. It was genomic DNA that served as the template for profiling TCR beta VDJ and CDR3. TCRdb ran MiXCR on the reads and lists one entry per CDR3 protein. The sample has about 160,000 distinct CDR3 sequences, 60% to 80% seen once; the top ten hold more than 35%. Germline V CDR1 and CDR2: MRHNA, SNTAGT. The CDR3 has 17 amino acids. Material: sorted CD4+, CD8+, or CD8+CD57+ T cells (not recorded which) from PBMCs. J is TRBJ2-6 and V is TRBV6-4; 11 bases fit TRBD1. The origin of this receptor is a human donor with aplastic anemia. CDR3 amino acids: CASSAGTGGSAANVLTF. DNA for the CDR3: TGTGCCAGCAGTGCCGGGACAGGGGGGTCTGCGGCCAACGTCCTGACTTTC.